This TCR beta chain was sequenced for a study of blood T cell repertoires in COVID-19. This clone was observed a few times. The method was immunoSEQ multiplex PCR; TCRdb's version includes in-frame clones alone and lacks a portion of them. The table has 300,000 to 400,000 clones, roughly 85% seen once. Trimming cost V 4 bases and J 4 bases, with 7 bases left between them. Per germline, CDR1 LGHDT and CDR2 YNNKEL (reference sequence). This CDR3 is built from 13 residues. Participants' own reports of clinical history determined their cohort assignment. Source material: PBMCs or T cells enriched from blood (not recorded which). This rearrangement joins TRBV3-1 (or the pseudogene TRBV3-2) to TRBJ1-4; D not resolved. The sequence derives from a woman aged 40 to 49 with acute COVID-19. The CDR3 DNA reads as TGTGCCAGCAGCCTTCGCAGTAATGAAAAACTGTTTTTT. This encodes CASSLRSNEKLFF.